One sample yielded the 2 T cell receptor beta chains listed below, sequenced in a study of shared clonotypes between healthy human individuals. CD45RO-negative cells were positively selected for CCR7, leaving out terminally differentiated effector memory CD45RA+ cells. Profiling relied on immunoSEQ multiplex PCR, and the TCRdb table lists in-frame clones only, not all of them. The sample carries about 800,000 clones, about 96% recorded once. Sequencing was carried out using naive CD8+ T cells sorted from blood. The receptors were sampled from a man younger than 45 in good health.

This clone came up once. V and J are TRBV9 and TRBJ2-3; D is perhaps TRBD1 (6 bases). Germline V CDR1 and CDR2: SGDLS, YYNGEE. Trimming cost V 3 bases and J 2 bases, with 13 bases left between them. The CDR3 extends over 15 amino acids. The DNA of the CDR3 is TGTGCCAGCAGCGATGGACAGCCAACCACAGATACGCAGTATTTT. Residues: CASSDGQPTTDTQYF.

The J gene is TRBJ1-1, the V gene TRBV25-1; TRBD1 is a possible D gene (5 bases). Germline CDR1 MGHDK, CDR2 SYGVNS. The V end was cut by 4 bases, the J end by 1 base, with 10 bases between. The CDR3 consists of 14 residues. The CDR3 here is CASSGGGGNTEAFF. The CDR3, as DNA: TGTGCCAGCAGTGGGGGGGGAGGGAACACTGAAGCTTTCTTT.